This T cell receptor (beta chain) came from a study of cytomegalovirus exposure and HLA in healthy donors. Notes on the study in general: A further, later analysis showed that HLA-associated TCR beta chains (compared with equally common others) were more clonally expanded. A few V segments could not be told apart, such as TRBV6-2 and TRBV6-3, and were left out.

A multiplex PCR was run with 60 Vbeta primers and 13 Jbeta primers. Some clones are missing from TCRdb's copy, which holds only in-frame ones; the method was immunoSEQ multiplex PCR. The repertoire consists of some 140,000 clones, with approximately 77% occurring once and the leading ten covering approximately 1.5%. The germline V gene has CDR1 MNHNY and CDR2 SVGAGI (reference sequence). The CDR3 spans 14 residues. In its sample, this clone was seen a few times. Its antigen remains unknown. Sequence at one end of the junction differs from germline and may be a read error. This sequence joins TRBV6-6 and TRBJ1-1, with 7 bases identical to TRBD1. The sequencing input was PBMCs. The origin of this receptor is a woman between 40 and 50 years old in good health and CMV-seronegative. The CDR3, as DNA: TGTGCCATCACCCTCGGGACAGCAAACACTGAAGCTTCCTTT. Translating gives CAITLGTANTEASF.